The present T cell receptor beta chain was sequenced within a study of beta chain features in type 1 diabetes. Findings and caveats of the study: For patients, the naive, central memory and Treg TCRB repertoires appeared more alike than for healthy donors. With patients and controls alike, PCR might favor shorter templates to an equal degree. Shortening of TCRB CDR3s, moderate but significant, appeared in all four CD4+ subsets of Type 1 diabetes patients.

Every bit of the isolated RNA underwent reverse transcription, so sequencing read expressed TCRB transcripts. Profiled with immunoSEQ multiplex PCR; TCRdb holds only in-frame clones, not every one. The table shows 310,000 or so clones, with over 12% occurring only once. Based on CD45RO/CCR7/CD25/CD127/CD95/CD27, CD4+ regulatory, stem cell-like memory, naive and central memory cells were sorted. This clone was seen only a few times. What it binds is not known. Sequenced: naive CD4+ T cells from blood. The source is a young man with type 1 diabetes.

CDR3 loop: CASFLAGGLALTDTQYF. The CDR3 nucleotides read TGTGCCAGCTTCCTTGCGGGGGGACTAGCACTCACAGATACGCAGTATTTT. The rearrangement joins TRBV5-6 to TRBJ2-3, with 9 bases aligning to TRBD2. The CDR3 has 17 residues. Germline-derived CDR1 and CDR2 are SGHDT and YYEEEE. V lost 7 bases and J lost 2; bases outside the gene matches: 14. Together with reference TRBV5-6 and TRBJ2-3, the CDR3 gives the full variable domain: DAGVTQSPTHLIKTRGQQVTLRCSPKSGHDTVSWYQQALGQGPQFIFQYYEEEERQRGNFPDRFSGHQFPNYSSELNVNALLLGDSALYLCASFLAGGLALTDTQYFGPGTRLTVL.